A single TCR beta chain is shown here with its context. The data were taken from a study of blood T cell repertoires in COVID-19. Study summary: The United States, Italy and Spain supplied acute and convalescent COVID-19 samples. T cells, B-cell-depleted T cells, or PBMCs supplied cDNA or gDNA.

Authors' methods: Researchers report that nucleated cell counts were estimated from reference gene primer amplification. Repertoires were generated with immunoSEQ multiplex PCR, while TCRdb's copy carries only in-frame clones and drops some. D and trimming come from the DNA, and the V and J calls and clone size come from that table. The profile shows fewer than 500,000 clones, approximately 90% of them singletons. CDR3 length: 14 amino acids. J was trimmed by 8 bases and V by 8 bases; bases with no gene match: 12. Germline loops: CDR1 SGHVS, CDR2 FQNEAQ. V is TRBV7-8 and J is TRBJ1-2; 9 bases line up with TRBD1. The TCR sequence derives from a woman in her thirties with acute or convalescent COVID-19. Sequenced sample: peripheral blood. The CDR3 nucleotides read TGTGCCAGCGGCCATACAGGGACAGGGAACGGCTACACCTTC. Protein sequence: CASGHTGTGNGYTF.